This T cell receptor beta chain was sequenced during a study of cytomegalovirus exposure and HLA in healthy donors. Points from the study as a whole: TCR sequences were mostly rare, though some public TCRs occurred in many donors.

A word on this clone: Its antigen is unidentified.

Profiled with immunoSEQ multiplex PCR; TCRdb holds only in-frame clones, not every one. This sample has under 130,000 clones, with more than 85% found just once. The V segment lost 4 bases and the J segment 4 bases; nucleotides outside the gene matches: 11. The germline gives CDR1 SGHRS, CDR2 YFSETQ. CDR3 length: 16 residues. The receptor was derived from a young woman in good health and CMV-seropositive. The specimen was PBMCs. This chain uses TRBV5-1 with TRBJ2-4; 7 bases align to TRBD1. CDR3 bases: TGCGCCAGCAGCCTGGGGACAGAGGGGTCGAAAAACATTCAGTACTTC. Its protein product is CASSLGTEGSKNIQYF. The full variable domain, its missing parts supplied by reference TRBV5-1 and TRBJ2-4, is KAGVTQTPRYLIKTRGQQVTLSCSPISGHRSVSWYQQTPGQGLQFLFEYFSETQRNKGNFPGRFSGRQFSNSRSEMNVSTLELGDSALYLCASSLGTEGSKNIQYFGAGTRLSVL.